Presented here are 22 T cell receptor beta chains from one specimen sequenced in a study of identifying expanded T cells in peripheral blood. Here immunoSEQ multiplex PCR was the method, and the copy in TCRdb shows in-frame clones only, minus some. Of under 100,000 clones detected, over 85% appear once; the ten largest clones hold approximately 7%. Sequencing was carried out using blood. The receptors here all came from a person aged 18-70 years in good health.

The rearrangement uses TRBV10-3 and TRBJ1-1, with D possibly matching TRBD1 (5 bases). Germline CDR1 reads ENHRY; CDR2 reads SYGVKD. CDR3 size: 15 residues. With 10 bases removed from V and 3 bases from J, the gap between germline ends came to 21 bases. The CDR3 loop is CATGGARRGYTEAFF. CDR3 coding DNA: TGTGCCACCGGTGGGGCTCGGAGGGGCTACACTGAAGCTTTCTTT.

V usage is TRBV30 and J usage is TRBJ1-1; TRBD1 is a possible D gene (6 bases). This CDR3 contains 14 residues. V was shortened by 1 base and J by 5 bases, with 14 bases between the two germline ends. The germline CDR1 and CDR2 sequences are GTSNPN and SVGIG (reference sequence). The CDR3 protein is CAWSGDTGRTEAFF. DNA of the CDR3: TGTGCCTGGAGTGGAGACACAGGGAGGACTGAAGCTTTCTTT.

This chain's CDR3 is CASSPPGQQHNYGYTF. As DNA, the CDR3 is TGTGCCAGCAGCCCCCCGGGACAGCAACATAACTATGGCTACACCTTC. The chain is built from TRBV11-1 and TRBJ1-2; TRBD1 matches 7 bases. The J segment lost 1 base and the V segment lost 5 bases, leaving 10 bases of the junction unmatched. The CDR3 is made up of 16 amino acids. Per germline, CDR1 SGHAT and CDR2 FQDESV (reference sequence).

This chain connects TRBV5-1 to TRBJ2-5; maybe TRBD2 (6 bases). CDR3 size: 14 residues. Germline CDR1 is SGHRS and CDR2 is YFSETQ. Trimming left V 0 bases short and J 5 bases short, with 11 bases between. The CDR3 DNA reads as TGCGCCAGCAGCTTGGCGGGAGTTACGGAGACCCAGTACTTC. It is translated as CASSLAGVTETQYF.

The chain joins TRBV19 to TRBJ1-6, with D maybe TRBD1 (6 bases). Germline V gives CDR1 LNHDA, CDR2 SQIVND (reference sequence). Trimming stripped 10 bases from V and 7 bases from J, with 17 bases between. This CDR3 comprises 14 residues. DNA for the CDR3: TGTGCCACCACGGACAGAGCCCTAAATTCACCCCTCCACTTT. Its protein product is CATTDRALNSPLHF.

This chain connects TRBV10-2 to TRBJ1-2; TRBD1 agrees at 10 bases. The junction had 6 bases not matched to a gene; V was cut back by 4 bases and J by 7 bases. The CDR3 sequence is 14 residues long. The V gene's germline CDR1 is WSHSY and CDR2 SAAADI. The CDR3 loop is CASSVSGQGSGYTF. For the CDR3, the DNA is TGCGCCAGCAGTGTCTCGGGACAGGGGAGTGGCTACACCTTC.

V usage is TRBV5-1 and J usage is TRBJ2-3, with TRBD1 as a possible D gene (5 bases). The ends were cut back, 0 bases at V and 5 bases at J, with 13 bases in the middle. The CDR3 is 15 residues long. Germline CDR1 SGHRS, CDR2 YFSETQ. The CDR3 spells CASSLGQPERDTQYF. CDR3 in DNA: TGCGCCAGCAGCTTGGGACAGCCGGAGAGAGATACGCAGTATTTT.

This clone was counted only a few times. V usage is TRBV4-3 and J usage is TRBJ1-5; D is undetermined. The CDR3 is made up of 13 amino acids. Germline V CDR1 and CDR2: LGHNA, YSLEER. V dropped 0 bases and J dropped 5 bases, with 5 bases sitting between them. CDR3: CASSQDIDQPQHF. CDR3 nucleotides: TGCGCCAGCAGCCAAGATATCGATCAGCCCCAGCATTTT.

V usage is TRBV2 and J usage is TRBJ2-2; D might be TRBD2 (5 bases). The CDR3 contains 16 residues. V gave up 0 bases and J gave up 0 bases, with 8 bases separating them. The germline V gene has CDR1 SNHLY and CDR2 FYNNEI. Here the CDR3 reads CASSEAGLANTGELFF. CDR3 nucleotide sequence: TGTGCCAGCAGTGAAGCCGGACTTGCGAACACCGGGGAGCTGTTTTTT.

The V and J genes are TRBV19 and TRBJ1-1, with D perhaps matching TRBD1 (5 bases). The germline V gene encodes CDR1 LNHDA and CDR2 SQIVND (reference sequence). Trimming took 4 bases from V and 3 from J, leaving 9 bases between them. CDR3 length: 13 residues. In DNA form, the CDR3 reads TGTGCCAGTAGTACGGGAGGGGACACTGAAGCTTTCTTT. As protein: CASSTGGDTEAFF.

The V gene is TRBV11-1, the J gene TRBJ2-1, with 12 positions matching TRBD1. CDR3 length equals 15 residues. The V segment lost 5 bases and the J segment 10 bases; nucleotides outside the gene matches: 9. CDR1 and CDR2 (germline): SGHAT, FQDESV (reference sequence). CDR3 in amino acids: CASSHRDRGPPEQFF. The CDR3 DNA follows: TGTGCCAGCAGCCACCGGGACAGGGGGCCTCCGGAGCAGTTCTTC.

This sequence joins TRBV6-1 and TRBJ1-2, with D possibly being TRBD1 (5 bases). The length of the CDR3 is 14 residues. The germline V gene has CDR1 MNHNS and CDR2 SASEGT. V lost 2 bases and J 8 bases, leaving 15 bases between the germline ends. CDR3 sequence: CASSEPGQGSGYTF. CDR3 bases: TGTGCCAGCAGTGAACCGGGCCAGGGAAGCGGCTACACCTTC.

V and J are TRBV14 and TRBJ1-2; D is unresolved. Germline CDR1 is SGHDN and CDR2 is FVKESK. CDR3 length: 16 amino acids. Trimming took 1 base from V and 4 from J, leaving 16 bases between them. CDR3: CASSQVRALSGYGYTF. In DNA, the CDR3 is TGTGCCAGCAGCCAAGTCCGGGCGCTTTCGGGCTATGGCTACACCTTC. Using reference TRBV14 and TRBJ1-2 for the parts outside the CDR3, the full variable domain is EAGVTQFPSHSVIEKGQTVTLRCDPISGHDNLYWYRRVMGKEIKFLLHFVKESKQDESGMPNNRFLAERTGGTYSTLKVQPAELEDSGVYFCASSQVRALSGYGYTFGSGTRLTVV.

The chain joins TRBV2 to TRBJ1-6; 8 bases are shared with TRBD1. The CDR3 totals 17 residues. Germline V CDR1 and CDR2: SNHLY, FYNNEI. The J segment lost 0 bases and the V segment lost 6 bases, leaving 7 bases of the junction unmatched. CDR3 DNA: TGTGCCAGCAGCCCTCGGACAGGGAGCTCCTATAATTCACCCCTCCACTTT. Translation gives CASSPRTGSSYNSPLHF.

This chain links TRBV5-1 with TRBJ2-7; the D gene is possibly TRBD1 (8 bases). With 1 base removed from V and 2 bases from J, the gap between germline ends came to 10 bases. This CDR3 comprises 14 residues. Germline CDR1 and CDR2: SGHRS and YFSETQ. The CDR3 here is CASSLTGGAYEQYF. CDR3 bases: TGCGCCAGCAGCTTGACAGGGGGGGCCTACGAGCAGTACTTC.

This sequence joins TRBV4-2 and TRBJ2-1; 13 bases are a match to TRBD2. J was trimmed by 10 bases and V by 0 bases; bases with no gene match: 9. This CDR3 has 17 residues. Germline CDR1 and CDR2: LGHNA and YNFKEQ. CDR3 region: CASSQDAAGTSGVEQFF. For the CDR3, the DNA is TGTGCCAGCAGCCAAGACGCGGCGGGGACTAGCGGGGTAGAGCAGTTCTTC.

The chain employs TRBV5-1 and TRBJ1-5; D gene ambiguous. Germline assignment: CDR1 SGHRS and CDR2 YFSETQ. The CDR3 loop spans 14 amino acids. V gave up 0 bases and J gave up 4 bases, with 8 bases separating them. The CDR3 reads CASSLGTQNQPQHF. For the CDR3, the DNA is TGCGCCAGCAGCTTGGGGACCCAAAATCAGCCCCAGCATTTT.

This clone occurred once. The chain combines TRBV14 with TRBJ1-2; TRBD1 matches at 12 bases. V lost 4 bases to trimming and J lost 7 bases; unmatched junction nucleotides: 10. CDR3 length: 16 residues. The germline V gene has CDR1 SGHDN and CDR2 FVKESK. The CDR3 DNA reads as TGTGCCAGCAGCCCCCAAAGGGACAGGGGGCACGGTGGCTACACCTTC. Residues: CASSPQRDRGHGGYTF.

The chain joins TRBV5-3 to TRBJ1-6, with 10 bases aligning to TRBD1. TRBV5-3 is marked as an open reading frame, function uncertain. The V and J ends lost 5 bases and 5 bases, in that order; junction bases with no gene match: 1. The CDR3 has 14 amino acids. The CDR3 DNA is TGTGCCAGAAGTGGGACAGGGGATAATTCACCCCTCCACTTT. It yields the protein CARSGTGDNSPLHF.

CDR3 amino acids: CASSLGRANTGELFF. The CDR3, as DNA: TGTGCCAGCAGCTTAGGGAGGGCGAACACCGGGGAGCTGTTTTTT. The V gene is TRBV11-3, the J gene TRBJ2-2; D is possibly TRBD2 (6 bases). Germline values: CDR1 SGHNT, CDR2 YENEEA. Trimming left V 1 base short and J 0 bases short, with 6 bases between. The CDR3 has 15 residues.

CDR3 sequence: CASSLRRDNKETQYF. The CDR3, as DNA: TGTGCCAGCAGCTTGCGCCGGGACAACAAAGAGACCCAGTACTTC. The chain links TRBV5-5 to TRBJ2-5; D perhaps matches TRBD1 (6 bases). The ends were cut back, 1 base at V and 3 bases at J, with 13 bases in the middle. Germline CDR1 and CDR2: SGHKS and YYEKEE (reference sequence). The CDR3 contains 15 residues.

In nucleotides, the CDR3 is TGCGCCAGCAGCCAAGATCTGGGAGGGAACACTGAAGCTTTCTTT. This sequence encodes CASSQDLGGNTEAFF. The chain recombines TRBV4-3 with TRBJ1-1; D gene ambiguous. The germline V gene has CDR1 LGHNA and CDR2 YSLEER. This CDR3 spans 15 amino acids. Trimming removed 0 bases from V and 1 base from J, with 9 bases in between.